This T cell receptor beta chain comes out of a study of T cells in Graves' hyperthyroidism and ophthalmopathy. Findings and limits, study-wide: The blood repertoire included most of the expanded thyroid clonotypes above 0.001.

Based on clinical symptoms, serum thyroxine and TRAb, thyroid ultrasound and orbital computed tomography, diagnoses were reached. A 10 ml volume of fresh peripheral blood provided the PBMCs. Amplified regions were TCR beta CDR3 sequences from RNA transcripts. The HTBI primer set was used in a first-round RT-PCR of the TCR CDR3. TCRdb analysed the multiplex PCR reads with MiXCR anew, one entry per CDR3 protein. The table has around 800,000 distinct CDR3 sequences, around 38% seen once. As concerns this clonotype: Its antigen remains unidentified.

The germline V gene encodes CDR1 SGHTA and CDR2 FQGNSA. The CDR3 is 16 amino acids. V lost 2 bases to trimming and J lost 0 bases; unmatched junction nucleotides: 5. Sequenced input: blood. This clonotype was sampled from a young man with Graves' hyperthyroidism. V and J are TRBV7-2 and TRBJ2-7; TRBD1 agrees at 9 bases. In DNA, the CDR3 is TGTGCCAGCAGCTTATTGGGGACAGGGAGCTCCTACGAGCAGTACTTC. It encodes CASSLLGTGSSYEQYF.